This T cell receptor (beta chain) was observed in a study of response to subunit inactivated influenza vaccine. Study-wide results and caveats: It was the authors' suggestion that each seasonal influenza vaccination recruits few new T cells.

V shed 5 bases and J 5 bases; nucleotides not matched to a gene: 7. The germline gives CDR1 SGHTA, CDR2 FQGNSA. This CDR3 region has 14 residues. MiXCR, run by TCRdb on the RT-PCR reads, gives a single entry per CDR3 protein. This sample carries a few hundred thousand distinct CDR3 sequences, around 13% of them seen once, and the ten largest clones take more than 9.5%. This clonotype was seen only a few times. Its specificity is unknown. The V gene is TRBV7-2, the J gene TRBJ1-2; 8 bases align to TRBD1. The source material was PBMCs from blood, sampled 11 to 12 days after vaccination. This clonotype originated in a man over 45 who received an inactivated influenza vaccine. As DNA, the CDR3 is TGTGCCAGCAGCAACCTAACAGGGGGGTATGGCTACACCTTC. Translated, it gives CASSNLTGGYGYTF. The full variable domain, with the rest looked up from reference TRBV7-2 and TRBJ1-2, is GAGVSQSPSNKVTEKGKDVELRCDPISGHTALYWYRQSLGQGLEFLIYFQGNSAPDKSGLPSDRFSAERTGGSVSTLTIQRTQQEDSAVYLCASSNLTGGYGYTFGSGTRLTVV.